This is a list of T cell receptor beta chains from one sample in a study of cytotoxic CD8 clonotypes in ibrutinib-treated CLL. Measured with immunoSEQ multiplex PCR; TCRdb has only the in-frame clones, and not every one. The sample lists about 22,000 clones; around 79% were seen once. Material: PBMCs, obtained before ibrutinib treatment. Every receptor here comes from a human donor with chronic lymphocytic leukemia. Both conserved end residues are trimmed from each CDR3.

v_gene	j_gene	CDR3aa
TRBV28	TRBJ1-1	ASSLDRATEAF
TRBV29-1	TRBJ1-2	SVPTPASYGYT
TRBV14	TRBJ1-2	ASSRAGRNYGYT
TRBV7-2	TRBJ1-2	ASSLVVTNYGYT
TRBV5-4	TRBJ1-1	ASSLAWGSNTEAF
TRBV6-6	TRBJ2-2	ASSYSVLGTGWLF
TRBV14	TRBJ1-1	ASSGWTGLRTEAF
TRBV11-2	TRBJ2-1	ASSSYDEQF
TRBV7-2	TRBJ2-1	ASSSRQGRSSYNEQF
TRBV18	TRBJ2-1	ASSPLGSGRFNEQF
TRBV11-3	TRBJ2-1	ASSLGTRSDNEQF
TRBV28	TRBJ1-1	ASRTGHLNTEAF
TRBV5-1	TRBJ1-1	ASSSRLLTGGTEAF
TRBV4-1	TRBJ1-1	ASSQDRGRVEAF
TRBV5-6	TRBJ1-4	ASSQKTNREEKLF
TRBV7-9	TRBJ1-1	AGSLQGGGTEAF
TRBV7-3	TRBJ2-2	ASSPWENTGELF
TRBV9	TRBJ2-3	ASSVANGRASDTQY
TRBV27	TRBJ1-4	ASSFLDSRGEKLF
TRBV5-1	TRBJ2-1	ASSLYLRDVNEQF
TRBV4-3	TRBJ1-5	ASSQDHEGNQPQH
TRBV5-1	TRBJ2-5	ASSPGAGGLETQY
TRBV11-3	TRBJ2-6	ASSRIRTRQSRANVLT
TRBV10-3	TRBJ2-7	AIKSAGQMKDEQY
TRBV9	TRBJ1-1	ASSVGGAWTEAF
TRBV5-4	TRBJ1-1	ASSFDLGHHSTEAF
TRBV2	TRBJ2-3	ASTQDRGRTDTQY
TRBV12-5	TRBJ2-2	ASGSNTGELF
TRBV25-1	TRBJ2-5	ASSAPTGPQETQY
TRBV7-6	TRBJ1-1	ASSDLGASTEAF
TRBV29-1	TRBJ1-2	SVAGGLYYGYT
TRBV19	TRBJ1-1	ASSIVAALNTEAF
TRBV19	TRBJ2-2	ASSIVAGGLTGELF
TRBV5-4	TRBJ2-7	ASSLGGEQY
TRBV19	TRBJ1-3	ASTVEQGRAGNTIY
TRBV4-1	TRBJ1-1	ASSQEGGLSGFEAF
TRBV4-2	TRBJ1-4	ASSKQGAANEKLF
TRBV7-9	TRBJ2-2	ASSFWIGSGGKTGELF
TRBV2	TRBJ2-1	ASRGQLYNEQF
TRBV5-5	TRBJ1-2	ASSLEAGRRYGYT
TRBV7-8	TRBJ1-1	ASSLRGGARVGAF
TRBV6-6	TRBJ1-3	ASRGTTAENTIY
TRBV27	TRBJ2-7	ASSFGRTEQY
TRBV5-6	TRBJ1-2	ASSLQDLYGYT
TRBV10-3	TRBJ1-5	AISEADRGNQPQH
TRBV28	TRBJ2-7	ASSFPRLALWEQY